Sequencing of this T cell receptor beta chain was carried out in a study of T cell responses to AZD1222 COVID-19 vaccine. Study-level points and caveats: Seropositivity was recorded at baseline in only 6 or 7 AZD1222 recipients. Females made up more of the donors, who were largely white British, and clonal diversity may have come out too low. Two doses of AZD1222 preceded a rise in Spike-specific TCR breadth and depth.

As to this clone: Its antigen remains unidentified.

Sequencing used immunoSEQ multiplex PCR; TCRdb keeps in-frame clones, though not all of them. The table records approximately 45,000 clones, around 90% of them present only once. Pooled in the analysis were second doses at about 4 or about 12 weeks. J was trimmed by 3 bases and V by 4 bases; bases with no gene match: 9. CDR3 length: 16 residues. The germline V gene encodes CDR1 SGDLS and CDR2 YYNGEE. The TCR originated in an adult who received the AZD1222 COVID-19 vaccine. The chain uses TRBV9 and TRBJ2-3; 9 positions agree with TRBD2. Specimen: peripheral blood, collected 28 days after the second AZD1222 dose. CDR3 sequence reads: CASSPRGSGGTDTQYF. The CDR3 nucleotides read TGTGCCAGCAGCCCCCGGGGTAGCGGGGGAACAGATACGCAGTATTTT.